The clone carrying this T cell receptor (beta chain) has just one count. These data are taken from a study of blood T cell dynamics during melanoma immunotherapy. Sequenced by immunoSEQ multiplex PCR; TCRdb stores in-frame clones only, minus some. The sample yields about 10,000 clones, 89% seen once. Time point noted: pre-treatment baseline. The ends were cut back, 4 bases at V and 5 bases at J, with 24 bases in the middle. The CDR3 totals 17 residues. Germline-derived CDR1 and CDR2 are SGHNT and YYREEE (reference sequence). The specimen was blood, collected from a patient treated with checkpoint blockade. The genes are TRBV5-4 and TRBJ2-5; the D gene could be TRBD1 or TRBD2 (5 bases each). This receptor was taken from a human donor with melanoma. The CDR3 DNA reads TGTGCCAGCAGCACTGGGACCTTAAATCTCAGAGGGGAGACCCAGTACTTC. It specifies CASSTGTLNLRGETQYF.